This T cell receptor beta chain was retrieved from a study of T cells after yellow fever vaccination. Findings and limits, study-wide: Booster samples showed a return of most primary-vaccination clones (approximately 95% CD4, over 70% CD8). Only a minor proportion of clonotypes was detected across both CD4 and CD8 compartments.

The table lists this clonotype with many counts. The CDR3 has 17 residues. With 0 bases removed from V and 0 bases from J, the gap between germline ends came to 13 bases. Germline V gene sequence: CDR1 SGHDT, CDR2 YYEEEE. Synthesis of TCR cDNA relied on 5'RACE template switching, which attached a universal primer site and UMIs. One entry per CDR3 protein, called by TCRdb with MiXCR from the 5' RACE reads. The sample has fewer than 100,000 distinct CDR3 sequences, approximately 8.4% seen once; the top ten hold over 15%. The receptor was isolated from a man between 18 and 35 years old who received the YFV17D yellow fever vaccine. The chain uses TRBV5-6 and TRBJ2-1; D perhaps matches TRBD2 (6 bases). The sample consisted of CD8+ T cells not binding an NS4B(214-222) dextramer, sorted from PBMCs, taken around 15 days after the first yellow fever vaccination. CDR3 in amino acids: CASSLGGAPSSYNEQFF. CDR3 bases: TGTGCCAGCAGCTTGGGCGGGGCCCCGAGCTCCTACAATGAGCAGTTCTTC.